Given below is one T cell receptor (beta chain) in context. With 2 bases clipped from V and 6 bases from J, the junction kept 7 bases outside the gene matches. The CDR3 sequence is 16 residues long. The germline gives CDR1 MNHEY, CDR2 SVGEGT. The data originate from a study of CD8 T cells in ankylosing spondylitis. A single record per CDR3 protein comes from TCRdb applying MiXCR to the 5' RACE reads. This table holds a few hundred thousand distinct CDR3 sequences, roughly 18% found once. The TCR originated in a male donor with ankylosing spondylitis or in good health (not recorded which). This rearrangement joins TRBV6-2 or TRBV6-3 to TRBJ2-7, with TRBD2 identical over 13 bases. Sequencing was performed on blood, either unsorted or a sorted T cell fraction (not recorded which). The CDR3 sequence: CASSYLGTSGKGEQYF. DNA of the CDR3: TGTGCCAGCAGTTACCTTGGGACTAGCGGGAAGGGCGAGCAGTACTTC.